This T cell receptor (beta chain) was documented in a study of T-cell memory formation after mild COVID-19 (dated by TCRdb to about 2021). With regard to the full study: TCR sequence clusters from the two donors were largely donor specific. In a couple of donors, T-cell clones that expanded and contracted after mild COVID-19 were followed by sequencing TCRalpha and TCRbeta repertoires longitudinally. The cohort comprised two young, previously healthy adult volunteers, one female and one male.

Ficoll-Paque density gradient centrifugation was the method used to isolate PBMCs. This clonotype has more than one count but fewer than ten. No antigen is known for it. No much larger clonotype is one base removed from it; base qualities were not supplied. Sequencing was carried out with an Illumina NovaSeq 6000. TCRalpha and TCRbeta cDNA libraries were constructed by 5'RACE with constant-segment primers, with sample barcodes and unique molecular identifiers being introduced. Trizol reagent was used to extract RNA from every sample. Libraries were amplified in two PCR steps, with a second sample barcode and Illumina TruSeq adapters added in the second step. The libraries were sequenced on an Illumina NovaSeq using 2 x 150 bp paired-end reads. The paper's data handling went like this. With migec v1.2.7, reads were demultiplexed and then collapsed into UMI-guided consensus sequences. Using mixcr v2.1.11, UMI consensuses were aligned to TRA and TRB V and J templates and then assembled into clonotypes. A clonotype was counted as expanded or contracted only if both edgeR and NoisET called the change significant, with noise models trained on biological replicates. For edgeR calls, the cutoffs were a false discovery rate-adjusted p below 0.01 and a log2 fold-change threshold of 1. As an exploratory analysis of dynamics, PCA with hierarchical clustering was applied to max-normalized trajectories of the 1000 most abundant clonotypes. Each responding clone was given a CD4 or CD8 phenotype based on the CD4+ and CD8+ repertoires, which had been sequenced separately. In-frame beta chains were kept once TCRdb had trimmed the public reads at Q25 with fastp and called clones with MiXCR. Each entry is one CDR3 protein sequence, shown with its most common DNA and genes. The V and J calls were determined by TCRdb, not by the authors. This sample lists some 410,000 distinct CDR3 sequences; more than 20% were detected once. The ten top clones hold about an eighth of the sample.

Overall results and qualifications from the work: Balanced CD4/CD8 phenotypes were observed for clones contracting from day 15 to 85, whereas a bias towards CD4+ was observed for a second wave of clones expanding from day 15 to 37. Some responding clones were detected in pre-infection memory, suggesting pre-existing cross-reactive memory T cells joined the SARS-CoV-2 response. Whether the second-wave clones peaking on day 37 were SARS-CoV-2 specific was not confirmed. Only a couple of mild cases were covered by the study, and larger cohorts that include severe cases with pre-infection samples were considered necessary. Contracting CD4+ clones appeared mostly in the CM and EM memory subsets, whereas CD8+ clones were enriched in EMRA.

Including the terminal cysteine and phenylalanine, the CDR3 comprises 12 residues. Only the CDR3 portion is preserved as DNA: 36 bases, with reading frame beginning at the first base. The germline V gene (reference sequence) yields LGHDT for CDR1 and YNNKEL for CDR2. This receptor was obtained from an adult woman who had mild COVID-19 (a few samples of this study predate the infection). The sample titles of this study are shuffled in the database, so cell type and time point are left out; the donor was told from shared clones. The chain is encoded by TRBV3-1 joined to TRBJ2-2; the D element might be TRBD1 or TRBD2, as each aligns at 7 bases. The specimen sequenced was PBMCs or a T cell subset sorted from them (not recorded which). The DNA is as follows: TGTGCTTCAGGGGGGGTGACCGGGGAGCTGTTTTTT. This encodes CASGGVTGELFF.